This T cell receptor beta chain was recorded in a study of metastatic and nonmetastatic thyroid tumors. Overall study context: It was across blood and tumor or nodule tissue from malignant and benign thyroid patients that repertoires were compared. Study-wide findings and caveats: In both blood and tumor samples, TCR beta diversity was reported significantly higher for malignant than benign nodules.

The CDR3 sequence is 13 residues long. The V end lost 4 bases, the J end lost 4 bases, and 11 bases lay between the germline ends. Germline CDR1 reads SGHRS; CDR2 reads YFSETQ. Thyroid surgery had not been preceded by any treatment in any patient. Authors' data handling: CDR3 differences across clinicopathological groups were used to build a distant-metastasis classifier for papillary thyroid cancer. MiXCR reprocessed the PCR reads for TCRdb. These V and J calls rely on TCRdb rather than the paper's analysis. The sample lists fewer than 7,500 clones, around a quarter occurring once. With respect to this clone: Its antigen is not identified.

The chain is built from TRBV5-1 and TRBJ1-1; D unclear. Sequencing was done on a sample of adjacent normal tissue. The sequence came from a male donor with papillary thyroid cancer or a benign thyroid nodule (not recorded which). Some clones in this sample may be carry-over from other donors' samples. The CDR3 DNA reads TGCGCCAGCAGCCCGGGAGCAGTCACTGAAGCTTTCTTT. It is translated as CASSPGAVTEAFF.